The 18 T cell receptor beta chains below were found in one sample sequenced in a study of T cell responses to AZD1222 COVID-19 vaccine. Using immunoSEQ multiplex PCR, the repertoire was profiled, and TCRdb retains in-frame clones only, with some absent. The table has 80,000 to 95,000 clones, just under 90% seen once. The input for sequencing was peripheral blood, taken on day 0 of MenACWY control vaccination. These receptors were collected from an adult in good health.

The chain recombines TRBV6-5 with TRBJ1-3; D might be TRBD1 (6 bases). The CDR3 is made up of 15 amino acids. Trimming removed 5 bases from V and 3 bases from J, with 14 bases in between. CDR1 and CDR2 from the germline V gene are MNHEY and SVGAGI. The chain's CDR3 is CASSQPQGYGNTIYF. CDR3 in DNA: TGTGCCAGCAGTCAACCACAGGGTTATGGAAACACCATATATTTT.

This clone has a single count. The CDR3 region is CASSPDRLEGEQYF. CDR3 sequence (DNA): TGTGCCAGCTCACCGGACAGACTGGAGGGGGAGCAGTACTTC. J is TRBJ2-7 and V is TRBV18, with D possibly called TRBD1 or TRBD2 (6 bases each). Per germline, CDR1 KGHSH and CDR2 LQKENI. The CDR3 is 14 amino acids. V was pared by 3 bases and J by 7 bases, with 16 bases between.

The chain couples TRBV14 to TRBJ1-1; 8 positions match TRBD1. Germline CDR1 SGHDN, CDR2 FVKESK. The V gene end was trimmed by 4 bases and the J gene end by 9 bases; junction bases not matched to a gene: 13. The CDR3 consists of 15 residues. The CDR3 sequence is CASSRTNAGGMKAFF. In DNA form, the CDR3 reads TGTGCCAGCAGCCGAACCAACGCAGGGGGCATGAAAGCTTTCTTT.

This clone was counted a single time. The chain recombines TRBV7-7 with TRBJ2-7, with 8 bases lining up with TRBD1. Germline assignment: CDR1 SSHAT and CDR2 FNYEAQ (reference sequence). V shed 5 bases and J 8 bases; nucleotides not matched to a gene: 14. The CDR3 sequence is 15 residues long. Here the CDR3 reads CASSESPVTGDQQYF. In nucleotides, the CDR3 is TGTGCCAGCAGCGAAAGTCCCGTGACAGGGGATCAGCAGTACTTC.

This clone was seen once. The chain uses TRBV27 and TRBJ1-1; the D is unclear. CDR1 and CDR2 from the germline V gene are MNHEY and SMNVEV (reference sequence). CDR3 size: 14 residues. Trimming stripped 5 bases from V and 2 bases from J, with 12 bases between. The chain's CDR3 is CASSTAEFNTEAFF. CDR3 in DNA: TGTGCCAGCAGTACCGCTGAGTTTAACACTGAAGCTTTCTTT.

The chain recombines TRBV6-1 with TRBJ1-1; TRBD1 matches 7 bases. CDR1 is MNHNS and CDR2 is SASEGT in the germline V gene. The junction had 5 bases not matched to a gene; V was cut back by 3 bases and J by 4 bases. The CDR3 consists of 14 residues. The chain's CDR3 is CASSEKGAGTEAFF. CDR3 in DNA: TGTGCCAGCAGTGAGAAGGGGGCTGGCACTGAAGCTTTCTTT.

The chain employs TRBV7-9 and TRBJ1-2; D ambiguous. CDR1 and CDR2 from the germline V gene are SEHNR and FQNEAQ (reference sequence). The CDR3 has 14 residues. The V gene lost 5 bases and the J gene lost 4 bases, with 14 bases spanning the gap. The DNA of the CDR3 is TGTGCCAGCAGCCTGGGTCGGCCCACCTATGGCTACACCTTC. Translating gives CASSLGRPTYGYTF.

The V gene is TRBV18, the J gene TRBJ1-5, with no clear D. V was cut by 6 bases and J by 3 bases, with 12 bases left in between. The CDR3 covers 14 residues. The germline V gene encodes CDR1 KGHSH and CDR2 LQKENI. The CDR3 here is CASSPDGVNQPQHF. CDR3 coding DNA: TGTGCCAGCTCCCCGGACGGAGTCAATCAGCCCCAGCATTTT. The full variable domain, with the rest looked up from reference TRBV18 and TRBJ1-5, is NAGVMQNPRHLVRRRGQEARLRCSPMKGHSHVYWYRQLPEEGLKFMVYLQKENIIDESGMPKERFSAEFPKEGPSILRIQQVVRGDSAAYFCASSPDGVNQPQHFGDGTRLSIL.

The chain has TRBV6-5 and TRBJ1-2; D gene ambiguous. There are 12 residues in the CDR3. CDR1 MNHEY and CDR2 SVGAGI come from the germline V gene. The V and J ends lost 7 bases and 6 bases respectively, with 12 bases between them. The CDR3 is CASTSGKDGYTF. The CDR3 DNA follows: TGTGCCAGCACTTCGGGGAAGGATGGCTACACCTTC.

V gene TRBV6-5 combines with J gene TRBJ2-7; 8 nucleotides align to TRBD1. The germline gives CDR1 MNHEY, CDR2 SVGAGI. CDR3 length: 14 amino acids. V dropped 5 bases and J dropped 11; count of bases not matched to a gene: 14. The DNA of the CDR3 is TGTGCCAGCAGTAGGACAGGGCTTCGGGATTGGGAGTACTTC. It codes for CASSRTGLRDWEYF.

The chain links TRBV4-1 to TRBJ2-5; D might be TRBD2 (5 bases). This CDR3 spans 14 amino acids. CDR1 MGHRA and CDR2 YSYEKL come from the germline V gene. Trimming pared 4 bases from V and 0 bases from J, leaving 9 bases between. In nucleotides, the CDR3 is TGCGCCAGCAGCCTACCGGACTACCAAGAGACCCAGTACTTC. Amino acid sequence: CASSLPDYQETQYF.

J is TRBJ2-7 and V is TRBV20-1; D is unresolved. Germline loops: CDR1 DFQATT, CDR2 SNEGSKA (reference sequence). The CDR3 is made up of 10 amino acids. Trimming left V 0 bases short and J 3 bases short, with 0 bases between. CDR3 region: CSARDYEQYF. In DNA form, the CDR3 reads TGCAGTGCTAGAGACTACGAGCAGTACTTC.

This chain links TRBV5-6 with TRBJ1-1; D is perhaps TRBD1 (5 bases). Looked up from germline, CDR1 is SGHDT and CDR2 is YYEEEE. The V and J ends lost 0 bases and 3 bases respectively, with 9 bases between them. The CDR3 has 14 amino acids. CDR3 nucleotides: TGTGCCAGCAGCTTGGTAGGGGAGGACACTGAAGCTTTCTTT. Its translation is CASSLVGEDTEAFF.

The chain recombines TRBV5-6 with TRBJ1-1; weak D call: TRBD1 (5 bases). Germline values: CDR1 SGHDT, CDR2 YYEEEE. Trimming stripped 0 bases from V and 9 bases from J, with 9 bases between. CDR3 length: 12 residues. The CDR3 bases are TGTGCCAGCAGCTTGGGACAGTGGAAAGCTTTCTTT. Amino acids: CASSLGQWKAFF.

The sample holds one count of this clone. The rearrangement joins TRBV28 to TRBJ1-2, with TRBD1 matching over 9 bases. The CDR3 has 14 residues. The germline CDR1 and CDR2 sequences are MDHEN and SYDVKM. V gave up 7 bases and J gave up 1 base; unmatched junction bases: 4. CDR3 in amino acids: CASIPGQGNYGYTF. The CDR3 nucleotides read TGTGCCAGCATCCCGGGACAGGGTAACTATGGCTACACCTTC.

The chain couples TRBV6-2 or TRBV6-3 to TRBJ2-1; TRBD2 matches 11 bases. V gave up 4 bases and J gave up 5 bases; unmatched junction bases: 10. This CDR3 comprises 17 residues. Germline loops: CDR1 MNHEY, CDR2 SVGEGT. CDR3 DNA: TGTGCCAGCAGTTCCTTACTACTAGCGGGGGCAGACAATGAGCAGTTCTTC. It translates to CASSSLLLAGADNEQFF.

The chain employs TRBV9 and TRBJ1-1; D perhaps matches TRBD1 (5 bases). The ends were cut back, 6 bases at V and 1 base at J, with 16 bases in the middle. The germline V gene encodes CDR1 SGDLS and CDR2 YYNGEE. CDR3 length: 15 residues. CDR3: CASTPRVGANTEAFF. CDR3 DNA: TGTGCCAGCACCCCTCGGGTAGGGGCGAACACTGAAGCTTTCTTT.

CDR3 nucleotide sequence: TGTGCCAGCAGCCCCGGACAGACCACTTCACCCCTCCACTTT. Translating it yields CASSPGQTTSPLHF. The J gene is TRBJ1-6, the V gene TRBV13, with D possibly matching TRBD1 (6 bases). The CDR3 has 14 residues. V dropped 5 bases and J dropped 9 bases, with 14 bases sitting between them. Looked up from germline, CDR1 is PRHDT and CDR2 is FYEKMQ (reference sequence). The full variable domain, completed using reference TRBV13 and TRBJ1-6, is AAGVIQSPRHLIKEKRETATLKCYPIPRHDTVYWYQQGPGQDPQFLISFYEKMQSDKGSIPDRFSAQQFSDYHSELNMSSLELGDSALYFCASSPGQTTSPLHFGNGTRLTVT.